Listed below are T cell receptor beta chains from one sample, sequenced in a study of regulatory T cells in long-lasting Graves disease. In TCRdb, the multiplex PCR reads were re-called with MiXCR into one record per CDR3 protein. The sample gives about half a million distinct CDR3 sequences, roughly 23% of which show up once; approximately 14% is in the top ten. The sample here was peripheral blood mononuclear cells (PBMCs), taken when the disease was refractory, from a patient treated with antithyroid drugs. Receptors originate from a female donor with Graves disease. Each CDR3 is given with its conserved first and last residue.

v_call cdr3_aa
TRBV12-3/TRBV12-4 CASSFKGLKLFF
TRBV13 CASSVDEGAASYTF
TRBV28 CASENGRRSYEQYF
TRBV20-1 CSARGQPSNQPQHF
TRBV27 CASSSIQGDQPQHF
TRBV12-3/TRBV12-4 CASRGTSFATNEKLFF
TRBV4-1 CASSQNPRAASSYEQYF
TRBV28 CASSRSTNEKLFF
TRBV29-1 CSIGLNSYEQYF
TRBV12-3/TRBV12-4 CASSRVDRWKGGKLFF